What follows describes a single T cell receptor beta chain. Which antigen it targets is not known. Per-base quality was not reported, and no clone a single base away is much larger than it. Sequencing used an Illumina HiSeq 1500. TCRdb reanalyzed the raw reads on its own, using fastp at Q25 for trimming and MiXCR for clone calling, and kept in-frame beta chains. CDR3 protein duplicates are merged, each entry listing the most common genes and DNA. A total of more than 350,000 distinct CDR3 sequences appear in this sample, approximately 30% of them only once. Roughly 15% of the sample belongs to the ten largest clones. These data are taken from a study of T cell repertoires in cytomegalovirus infection (dated by TCRdb to between 2018 and 2020). With regard to the full study: Because public TCR beta signatures pointed to carriage of CMV infection together with the matching HLA type, the HLA type of each donor mattered for the analysis. Findings and caveats that apply to the study as a whole: The ex vivo response was dominated by HLA-C-restricted CMV-specific TCR beta clonotypes, which also provided the single most frequent clonotype in two of eight donors. In both this cohort and an independent approximately 400-donor cohort, the cumulative frequency of public TCR beta family members distinguished carriers of CMV infection plus the relevant HLA type.

CDR1 and CDR2, per the germline V gene, are LGHNA and YNFKEQ. Trimming takes 0 bases off V and 3 bases off J; junction bases not matched to a gene: 7. From cysteine to phenylalanine, the CDR3 is 17 amino acids long. This entry keeps only the CDR3 DNA: 51 bases, framed from base 1. The rearranged segments are TRBV4-2 and TRBJ2-3, with TRBD2 identical over 9 junction bases. Sample: PBMCs. This TCR derives from a human donor in good health (CMV status not recorded). Some clones in this sample may be carry-over from other donors' samples. The sequenced DNA: TGTGCCAGCAGCCAAGATCGTAGCGGGGGTCAGACAGATACGCAGTATTTT. Its coded protein is CASSQDRSGGQTDTQYF.